These 4 T cell receptor beta chains were sequenced from one sample in a study of neurological immune-mediated disorders. Time point specified: longitudinal time-point 1 (baseline). Each CDR3 protein gets one entry after TCRdb re-called the 5' RACE reads with MiXCR. Among 67,000 or so distinct CDR3 sequences listed, roughly an eighth were seen once. The sequenced material came from PBMCs. The receptors were gathered from a female donor with HTLV-1-associated myelopathy (HAM/TSP).

Worth noting for this clonotype: A much larger clone differs from this one at a single base, so this may be a read error. This sequence joins TRBV7-2 and TRBJ1-2; TRBD1 matches at 10 bases. From germline, CDR1 is SGHTA and CDR2 FQGNSA. The CDR3 is 14 amino acids. CDR3 coding DNA: TGTGTCAGCAGCCTAGACAGGGGGCCCTATGGCTACACCTTC. Its translation: CVSSLDRGPYGYTF.

This clonotype was seen at least ten times. The chain joins TRBV5-1 to TRBJ2-3; D is perhaps TRBD1 or TRBD2 (5 bases each). Looked up from germline, CDR1 is SGHRS and CDR2 is YFSETQ. This CDR3 has 14 residues. Trimming cost V 0 bases and J 3 bases, with 8 bases left between them. Here the CDR3 DNA reads TGCGCCAGCAGCTTGGGGGGACCGACAGATACGCAGTATTTT. The encoded protein is CASSLGGPTDTQYF.

Only one count was recorded for this clonotype. A junction end diverges from the germline sequence, so it may reflect a read error. The rearrangement joins TRBV10-3 to TRBJ2-7; weak D call: TRBD1 (5 bases). Per the germline V gene, CDR1 is ENHRY and CDR2 is SYGVKD. CDR3 length: 13 residues. The CDR3: CSISFPGSDEQYF. The CDR3 DNA reads as TGTTCCATCAGTTTTCCAGGGTCCGACGAGCAGTACTTC.

Notes on this clonotype: A much larger clone is a single base away; this may be a read error. The CDR3 DNA is TGTGTCAGCAGCCGGTCGTCTTCACTGGACACCGGGGAGCTGTTTTTT. It encodes CVSSRSSSLDTGELFF. J is TRBJ2-2 and V is TRBV3-1; D is ambiguous. The germline V gene encodes CDR1 LGHDT and CDR2 YNNKEL (reference sequence). This CDR3 comprises 16 residues.